The source of this TCR beta chain is a study of blood T cells in healthy people across ages. Broader study findings: PBMC samples, being unsorted, prevented any conclusive comparison of naive and antigen-experienced cells.

V lost 2 bases and J 0 bases, leaving 10 bases between the germline ends. CDR1 SQVTM and CDR2 ANQGSEA come from the germline V gene. The CDR3 runs to 14 residues. Primed by a sample-barcoded 5' primer and a J-beta primer mix, a second PCR proceeded for roughly 7 to 11 cycles. From the 5' RACE reads, TCRdb called clonotypes with MiXCR, one entry per CDR3 protein. The repertoire holds some 1.5 million distinct CDR3 sequences, roughly 27% seen once, with 6.5% to 8.5% in the top ten. This clonotype was detected many times. Its antigen is not identified. The sequence derives from a woman aged 25 to 39 in good health. The sample comprised blood. V is TRBV29-1 and J is TRBJ1-2, with D uncertain. CDR3 amino acids: CSVENSFTNYGYTF. The CDR3 DNA is TGCAGCGTTGAAAATTCGTTTACTAACTATGGCTACACCTTC.